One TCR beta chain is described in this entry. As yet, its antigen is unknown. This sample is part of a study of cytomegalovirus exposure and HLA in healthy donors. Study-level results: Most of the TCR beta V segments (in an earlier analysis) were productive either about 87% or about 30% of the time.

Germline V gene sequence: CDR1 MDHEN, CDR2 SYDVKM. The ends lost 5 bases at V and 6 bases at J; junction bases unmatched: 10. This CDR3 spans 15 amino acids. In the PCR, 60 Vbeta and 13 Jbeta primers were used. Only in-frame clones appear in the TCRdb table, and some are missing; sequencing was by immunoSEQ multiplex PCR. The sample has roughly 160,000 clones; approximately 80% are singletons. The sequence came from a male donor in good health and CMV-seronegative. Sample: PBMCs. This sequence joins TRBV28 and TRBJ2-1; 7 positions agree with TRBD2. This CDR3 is CASSPWGEGRNEQFF. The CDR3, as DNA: TGTGCCAGCAGTCCCTGGGGGGAGGGTCGCAATGAGCAGTTCTTC.